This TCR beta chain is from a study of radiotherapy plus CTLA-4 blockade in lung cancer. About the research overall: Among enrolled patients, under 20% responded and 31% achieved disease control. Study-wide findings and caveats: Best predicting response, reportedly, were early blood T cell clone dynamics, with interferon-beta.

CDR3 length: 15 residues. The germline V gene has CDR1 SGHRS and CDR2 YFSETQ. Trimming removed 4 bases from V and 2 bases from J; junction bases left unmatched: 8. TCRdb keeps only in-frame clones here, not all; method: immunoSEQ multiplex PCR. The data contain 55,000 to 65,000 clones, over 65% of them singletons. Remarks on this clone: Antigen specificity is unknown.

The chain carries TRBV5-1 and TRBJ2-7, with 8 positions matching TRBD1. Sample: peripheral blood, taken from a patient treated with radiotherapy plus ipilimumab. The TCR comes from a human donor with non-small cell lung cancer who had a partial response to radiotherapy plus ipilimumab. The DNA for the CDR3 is TGCGCCAGCAGCCCGGATATGGGACAGGCCTACGAGCAGTACTTC. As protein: CASSPDMGQAYEQYF.